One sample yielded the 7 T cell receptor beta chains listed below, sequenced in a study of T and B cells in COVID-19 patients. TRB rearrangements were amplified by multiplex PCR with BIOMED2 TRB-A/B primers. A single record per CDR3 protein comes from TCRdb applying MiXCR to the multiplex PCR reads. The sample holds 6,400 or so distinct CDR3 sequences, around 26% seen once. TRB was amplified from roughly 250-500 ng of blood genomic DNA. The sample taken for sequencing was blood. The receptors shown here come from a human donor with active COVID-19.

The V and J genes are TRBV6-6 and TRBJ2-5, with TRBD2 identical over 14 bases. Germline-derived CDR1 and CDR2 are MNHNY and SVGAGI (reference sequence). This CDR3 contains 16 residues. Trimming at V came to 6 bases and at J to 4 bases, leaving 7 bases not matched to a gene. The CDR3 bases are TGTGCCAGCAGCCAGACTAGCGGGGGGGCCGGAGAGACCCAGTACTTC. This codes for CASSQTSGGAGETQYF.

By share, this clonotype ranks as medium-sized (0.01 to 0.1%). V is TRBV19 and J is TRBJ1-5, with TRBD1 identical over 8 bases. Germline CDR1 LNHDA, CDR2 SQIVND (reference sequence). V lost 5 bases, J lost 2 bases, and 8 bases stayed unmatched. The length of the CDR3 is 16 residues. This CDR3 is CASSLSGTGGNQPQHF. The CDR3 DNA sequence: TGTGCCAGTAGTTTATCCGGGACAGGAGGCAATCAGCCCCAGCATTTT. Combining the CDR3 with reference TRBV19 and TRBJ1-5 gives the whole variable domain DGGITQSPKYLFRKEGQNVTLSCEQNLNHDAMYWYRQDPGQGLRLIYYSQIVNDFQKGDIAEGYSVSREKKESFPLTVTSAQKNPTAFYLCASSLSGTGGNQPQHFGDGTRLSIL.

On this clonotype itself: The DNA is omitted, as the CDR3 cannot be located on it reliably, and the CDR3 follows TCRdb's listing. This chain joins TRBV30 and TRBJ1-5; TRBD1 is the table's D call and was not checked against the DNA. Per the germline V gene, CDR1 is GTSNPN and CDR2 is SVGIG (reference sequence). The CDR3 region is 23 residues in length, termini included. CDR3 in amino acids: CAWSADRISYEQYFGPGNQPQHF.

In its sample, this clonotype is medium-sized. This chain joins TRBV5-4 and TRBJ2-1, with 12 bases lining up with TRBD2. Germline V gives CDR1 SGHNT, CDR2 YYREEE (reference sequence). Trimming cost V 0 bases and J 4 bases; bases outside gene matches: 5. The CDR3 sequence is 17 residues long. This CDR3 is CASSLGASGGDYNEQFF. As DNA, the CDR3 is TGTGCCAGCAGCTTGGGAGCTAGCGGGGGGGATTACAATGAGCAGTTCTTC.

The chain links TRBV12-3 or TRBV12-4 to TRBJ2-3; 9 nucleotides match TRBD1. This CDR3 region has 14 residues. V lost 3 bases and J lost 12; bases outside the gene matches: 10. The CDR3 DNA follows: TGTGCCAGCAGTTTTATCCGGGACAGGGCAAAACAGTATTTT. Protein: CASSFIRDRAKQYF.

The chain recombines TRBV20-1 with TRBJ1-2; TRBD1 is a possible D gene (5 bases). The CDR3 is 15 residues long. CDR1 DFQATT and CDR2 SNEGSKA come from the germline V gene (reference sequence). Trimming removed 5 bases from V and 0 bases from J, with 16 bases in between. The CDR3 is CSAPRDGRSNYGYTF. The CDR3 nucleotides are TGCAGTGCTCCCCGGGACGGAAGGTCTAACTATGGCTACACCTTC.

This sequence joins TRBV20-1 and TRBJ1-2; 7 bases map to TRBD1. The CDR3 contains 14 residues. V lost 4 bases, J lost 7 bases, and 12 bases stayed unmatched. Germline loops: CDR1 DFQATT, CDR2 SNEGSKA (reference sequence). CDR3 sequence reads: CSATRDSLEGGYTF. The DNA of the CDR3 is TGCAGTGCTACTCGGGACAGCCTCGAGGGTGGCTACACCTTC.